The sample holds many counts of the clone carrying this TCR beta chain. The antigen remains unidentified. Full-length variable regions came from constant-region reverse primers plus semi-nested Nested Universal Primer A PCR. One entry per CDR3 protein results from TCRdb running MiXCR on the 5' RACE reads. Among 62,000 or so distinct CDR3 sequences, 22% were seen once, and the ten largest hold about 3%. Memory CD4+ cells were defined as CD4+CD45RO+CD25-. Germline CDR1 is DFQATT and CDR2 is SNEGSKA (reference sequence). The CDR3 consists of 15 residues. Trimming cost V 0 bases and J 6 bases, with 15 bases left between them. Study conclusions and caveats: Larger-cohort validation covered only one TCR beta V-J rearrangement.

The rearrangement joins TRBV20-1 to TRBJ2-1; D perhaps matches TRBD1 (5 bases). The receptor was isolated from a female donor with breast cancer. Source material: memory CD4+ T cells sorted from a lymph node. Subset defined: memory CD4+ T cells, CD4+CD45RO+CD25-. The CDR3 bases are TGCAGTGCTAGAGATGGCAGGGAAGTTAGCAATGAGCAGTTCTTC. The encoded protein is CSARDGREVSNEQFF.